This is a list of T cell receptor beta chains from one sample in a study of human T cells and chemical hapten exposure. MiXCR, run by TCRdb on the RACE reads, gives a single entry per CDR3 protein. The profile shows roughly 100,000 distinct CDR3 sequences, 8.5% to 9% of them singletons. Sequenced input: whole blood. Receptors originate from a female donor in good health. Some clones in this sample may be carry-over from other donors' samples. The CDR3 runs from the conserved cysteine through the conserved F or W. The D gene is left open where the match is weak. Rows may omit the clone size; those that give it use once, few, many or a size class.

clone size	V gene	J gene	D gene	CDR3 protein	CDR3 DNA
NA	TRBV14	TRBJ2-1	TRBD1	CASMETGGYYNEQFF	TGTGCCAGCATGGAGACAGGGGGCTACTACAATGAGCAGTTCTTC
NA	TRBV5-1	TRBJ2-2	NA	CASSSAGELFF	TGCGCCAGCAGCTCGGCCGGGGAGCTGTTTTTT
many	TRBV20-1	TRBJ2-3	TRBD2	CSARDLGTSGGSSF	TGCAGTGCTAGAGATCTGGGGACTAGCGGAGGAAGTTCCTTT
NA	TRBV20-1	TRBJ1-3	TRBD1	CSAPDRVIGNTIYF	TGCAGTGCTCCTGACAGGGTTATTGGAAACACCATATATTTT
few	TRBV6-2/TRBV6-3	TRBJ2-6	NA	CASKGDPGANVLTF	TGTGCCAGCAAAGGGGATCCTGGGGCCAACGTCCTGACTTTC
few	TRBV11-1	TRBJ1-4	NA	CASSSVGTNEKLFF	TGTGCCAGCAGCTCCGTCGGAACTAATGAAAAACTGTTTTTT
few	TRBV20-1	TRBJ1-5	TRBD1	CSARPSTGVIGPQHF	TGCAGTGCTAGACCTTCGACAGGGGTTATCGGACCCCAGCATTTT
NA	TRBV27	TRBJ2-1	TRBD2	CASSPGLAGEQFF	TGTGCCAGCAGTCCGGGACTAGCGGGAGAGCAGTTCTTC
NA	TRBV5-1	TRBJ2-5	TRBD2	CASRLSGTSGQETQYF	TGCGCCAGCAGGCTCTCCGGGACTAGCGGACAAGAGACCCAGTACTTC
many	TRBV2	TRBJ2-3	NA	CASRDPGDTQYF	TGTGCCAGCAGGGACCCCGGAGATACGCAGTATTTT
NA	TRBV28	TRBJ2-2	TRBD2	CASSLSAGGGTGELFF	TGTGCCAGCAGTTTATCGGCGGGAGGGGGGACCGGGGAGCTGTTTTTT
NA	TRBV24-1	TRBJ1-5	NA	CATSDSGASNQSQHF	TGTGCCACCAGTGATTCCGGAGCTAGCAATCAGTCCCAGCATTTT
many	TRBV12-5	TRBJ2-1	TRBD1	CASGLLIGTGSYNEQFF	TGTGCTAGTGGTTTGCTAATCGGGACAGGCTCCTACAATGAGCAGTTCTTC
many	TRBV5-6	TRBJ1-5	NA	CASSLFTRQNSNQPQHF	TGTGCCAGCAGCCTATTTACCCGACAGAATAGCAATCAGCCCCAGCATTTT
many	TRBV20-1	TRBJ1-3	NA	CSAFSLRGNTIYF	TGCAGTGCCTTTTCGTTACGAGGAAACACCATATATTTT
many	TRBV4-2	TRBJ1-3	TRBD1	CASSQGYRGGNTIYF	TGTGCCAGCAGCCAAGGTTACAGGGGTGGAAACACCATATATTTT
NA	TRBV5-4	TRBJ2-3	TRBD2	CASSSPQRGTDTQYF	TGTGCCAGCAGCTCCCCGCAGCGGGGGACAGATACGCAGTATTTT
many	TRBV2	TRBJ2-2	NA	CASRLLENTGELFF	TGTGCCAGCAGACTCCTAGAGAACACCGGGGAGCTGTTTTTT
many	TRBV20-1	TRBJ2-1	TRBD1	CSASRTGRYNEQFF	TGCAGTGCCAGTCGGACAGGGAGGTACAATGAGCAGTTCTTC
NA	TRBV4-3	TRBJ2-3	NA	CASSQAPSKTDTQYF	TGCGCCAGCAGCCAGGCACCTTCTAAGACAGATACGCAGTATTTT
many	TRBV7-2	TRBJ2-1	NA	CASSPLGRYNEQFF	TGTGCCAGCAGCCCGTTGGGACGATACAATGAGCAGTTCTTC
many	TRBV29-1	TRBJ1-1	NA	CSVELQAMNTEAFF	TGCAGCGTTGAATTACAGGCTATGAACACTGAAGCTTTCTTT
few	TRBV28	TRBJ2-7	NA	CASSAAGTAYEQYF	TGTGCCAGCAGTGCCGCTGGAACAGCCTACGAGCAGTACTTC
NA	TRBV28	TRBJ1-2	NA	CASSPGQRAGYTF	TGTGCCAGCAGCCCGGGGCAGAGGGCCGGCTACACCTTC
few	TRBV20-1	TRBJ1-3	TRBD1	CSALTGGLEGNTIYF	TGCAGTGCTTTGACAGGGGGCTTGGAAGGAAACACCATATATTTT
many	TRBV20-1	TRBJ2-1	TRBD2	CSARALLAGGNEQFF	TGCAGTGCTAGAGCGTTACTAGCGGGAGGTAATGAGCAGTTCTTC
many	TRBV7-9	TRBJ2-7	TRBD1	CASSPRPGTGSEQYF	TGTGCCAGCAGCCCGCGTCCCGGGACAGGGTCGGAGCAGTACTTC
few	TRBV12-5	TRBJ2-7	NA	CASGLDSYEQYF	TGTGCTAGTGGTTTGGACTCCTACGAGCAGTACTTC
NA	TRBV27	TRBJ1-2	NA	CASRSGLHGYTF	TGTGCCAGCAGATCAGGGCTCCATGGCTACACCTTC
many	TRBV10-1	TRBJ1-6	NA	CAVSWANSPLHF	TGCGCCGTGTCATGGGCCAATTCACCCCTCCACTTT
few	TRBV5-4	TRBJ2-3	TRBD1	CASGRTGSADTQYF	TGTGCCAGCGGGAGGACAGGGTCGGCAGATACGCAGTATTTT
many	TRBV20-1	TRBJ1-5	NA	CSATTGNQPQHF	TGCAGTGCCACCACAGGGAATCAGCCCCAGCATTTT
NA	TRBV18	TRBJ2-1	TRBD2	CASSGLAGGHNEQFF	TGTGCCAGCTCCGGACTAGCGGGAGGACACAATGAGCAGTTCTTC
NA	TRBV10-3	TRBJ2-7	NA	CAISQTSGAYEQYF	TGTGCCATCAGCCAAACCTCAGGGGCCTACGAGCAGTACTTC
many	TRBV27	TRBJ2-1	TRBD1	CASRATTGGFWNEQFF	TGTGCCAGCAGGGCAACTACAGGGGGGTTTTGGAATGAGCAGTTCTTC
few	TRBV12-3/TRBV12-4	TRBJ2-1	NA	CASSIVDGRLYNEQFF	TGTGCCAGCAGTATCGTTGACGGCCGACTCTACAATGAGCAGTTCTTC
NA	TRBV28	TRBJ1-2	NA	CASSSIGVGYTF	TGTGCCAGCAGTTCCATAGGGGTTGGCTACACCTTC
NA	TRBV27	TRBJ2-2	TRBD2	CASSLRLAGGHFGELFF	TGTGCCAGCAGTTTACGACTAGCGGGAGGGCATTTCGGGGAGCTGTTTTTT
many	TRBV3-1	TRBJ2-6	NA	CASSQGVSGANVLTF	TGTGCCAGCAGCCAAGGGGTCTCTGGGGCCAACGTCCTGACTTTC
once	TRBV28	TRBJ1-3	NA	CASSLWQPSGNTIYF	TGTGCCAGCAGTTTGTGGCAGCCATCTGGAAACACCATATATTTT
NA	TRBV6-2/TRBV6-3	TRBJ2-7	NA	CASSYQSVQYF	TGTGCCAGCAGTTACCAATCCGTGCAGTACTTC
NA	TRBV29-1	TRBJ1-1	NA	CSVDLAENTEAFF	TGCAGCGTTGATTTGGCCGAGAACACTGAAGCTTTCTTT
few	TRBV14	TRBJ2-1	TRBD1	CASSQLGQGAFDEQFF	TGTGCCAGCAGCCAATTGGGACAGGGGGCTTTTGATGAGCAGTTCTTC
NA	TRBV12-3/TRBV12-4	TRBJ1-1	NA	CASSLAGGVGEAFF	TGTGCCAGCAGTTTAGCCGGGGGCGTTGGTGAAGCTTTCTTT
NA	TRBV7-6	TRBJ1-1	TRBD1	CASSQGGRTEAFF	TGTGCCAGCAGCCAAGGGGGCAGGACTGAAGCTTTCTTT
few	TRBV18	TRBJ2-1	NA	CASSPYTSAYNEQFF	TGTGCCAGCTCACCATACACTTCCGCCTACAATGAGCAGTTCTTC
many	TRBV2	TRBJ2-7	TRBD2	CASNPGGRDDYEQYF	TGTGCCAGCAACCCGGGGGGACGGGACGACTACGAGCAGTACTTC
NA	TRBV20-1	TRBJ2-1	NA	CSTTTGFGDNEQFF	TGCAGTACCACCACCGGTTTTGGGGACAATGAGCAGTTCTTC
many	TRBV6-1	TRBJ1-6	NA	CASSEISSPLHF	TGTGCCAGCAGTGAAATCTCTTCACCCCTCCACTTT